The table lists the clone carrying this T cell receptor (beta chain) with a few counts. Its antigen is still unknown. The entry originates in a study of beta chain features in type 1 diabetes. Every isolated RNA sample was fully reverse transcribed, so sequencing captured expressed TCRB transcripts. Generated by immunoSEQ multiplex PCR, the TCRdb table keeps only in-frame clones and is missing some. The table includes approximately 470,000 clones, approximately 30% detected once. Researchers reported sorting CD4+ naive, central memory, regulatory and stem cell-like memory cells via CD45RO/CCR7/CD25/CD127/CD95/CD27. Study-wide points: Patients with Type 1 diabetes showed moderately but significantly shorter TCRB CDR3s in all four CD4+ subsets. PCR may have favored shorter templates equally in patients and controls.

CDR3 length: 12 amino acids. From germline, CDR1 is SQVTM and CDR2 ANQGSEA. The V gene lost 0 bases and the J gene lost 10 bases, with 10 bases spanning the gap. This receptor was taken from a man between 18 and 29 years old in good health. Sequencing was carried out using naive CD4+ T cells from blood. The rearrangement links TRBV29-1 to TRBJ2-1; D is undetermined. For the CDR3, the DNA is TGCAGCGTTGAAGAGGCGGTGAGCGAGCAGTTCTTC. Amino acid sequence: CSVEEAVSEQFF.